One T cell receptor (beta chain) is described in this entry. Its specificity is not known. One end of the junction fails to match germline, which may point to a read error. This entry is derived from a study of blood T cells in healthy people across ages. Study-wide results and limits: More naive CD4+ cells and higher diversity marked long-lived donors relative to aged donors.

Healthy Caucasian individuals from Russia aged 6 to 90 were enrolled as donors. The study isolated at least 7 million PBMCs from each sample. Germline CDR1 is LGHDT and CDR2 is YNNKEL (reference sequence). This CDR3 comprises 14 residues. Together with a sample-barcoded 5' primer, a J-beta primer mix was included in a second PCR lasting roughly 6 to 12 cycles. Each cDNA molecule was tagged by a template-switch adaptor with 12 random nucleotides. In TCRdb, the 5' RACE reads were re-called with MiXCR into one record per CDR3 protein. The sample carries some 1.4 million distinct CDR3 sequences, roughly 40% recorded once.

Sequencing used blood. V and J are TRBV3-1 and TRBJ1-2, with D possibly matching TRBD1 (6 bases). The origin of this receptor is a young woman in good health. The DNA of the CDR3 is TGTGCCGGCAGCCAGGGGACCCCTAACTATGGCTACACCTTC. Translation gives CAGSQGTPNYGYTF. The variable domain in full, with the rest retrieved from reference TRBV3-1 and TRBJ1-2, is DTAVSQTPKYLVTQMGNDKSIKCEQNLGHDTMYWYKQDSKKFLKIMFSYNNKELIINETVPNRFSPKSPDKAHLNLHINSLELGDSAVYFCAGSQGTPNYGYTFGSGTRLTVV.